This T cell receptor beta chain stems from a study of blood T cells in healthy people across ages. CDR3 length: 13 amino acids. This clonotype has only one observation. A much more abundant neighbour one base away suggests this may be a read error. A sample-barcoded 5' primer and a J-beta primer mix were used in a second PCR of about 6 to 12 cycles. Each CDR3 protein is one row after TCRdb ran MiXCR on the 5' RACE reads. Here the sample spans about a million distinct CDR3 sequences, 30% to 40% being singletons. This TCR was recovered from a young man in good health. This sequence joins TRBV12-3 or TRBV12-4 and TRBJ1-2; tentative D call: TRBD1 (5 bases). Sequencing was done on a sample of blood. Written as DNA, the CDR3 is TGTGCCGGCAGTTTCGACAGTTACTATGGCTACACCTTC. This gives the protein CAGSFDSYYGYTF.